The sequence of this T cell receptor beta chain was determined in a study of blood T cells in healthy people across ages. CDR3 length: 16 amino acids. Germline values: CDR1 MDHEN, CDR2 SYDVKM. Alongside a J-beta primer mix, a sample-barcoded 5' primer served in a second PCR lasting about 7 to 11 cycles. Researchers report that a template-switch adaptor with 12 random nucleotides tagged each cDNA molecule. TCRdb analysed the 5' RACE reads with MiXCR anew, one entry per CDR3 protein. Seen here are 800,000 or so distinct CDR3 sequences, 25% observed once, and the top ten hold under 4.5%. This same sample was also taken into another study, of T cells of mothers and their children. That paper notes: RNA that had been extracted went wholly into cDNA synthesis, at around 1.6 ug per 15 ul. Over 8 million reads per mother and around 3 million per child were obtained. When mothers and children were related, their normalized repertoire overlap, which was always slightly higher, did not differ significantly from that of unrelated pairs.

The receptor comes from a boy younger than 18 in good health. Sequenced material: blood. This chain links TRBV28 with TRBJ2-1, with D possibly matching TRBD1 (8 bases). Near its end, the DNA agrees better with TRBJ2-7, so the J call may be wrong. CDR3 amino acids: CASSNRGGETSYEQYF. The DNA for the CDR3 is TGTGCCAGCAGTAACAGGGGGGGGGAGACCTCATACGAGCAGTACTTC.